Listed here are 28 T cell receptor beta chains from one sample, sequenced in a study of blood T cell repertoires in COVID-19. Sequencing used immunoSEQ multiplex PCR; TCRdb keeps in-frame clones, though not all of them. The data contain some 72,000 clones, about 89% of them singletons. Sequencing was done on a sample of peripheral blood. All receptors derive from a man between 50 and 59 years old with active or convalescent COVID-19.

The chain employs TRBV19 and TRBJ1-2; 7 bases are shared with TRBD1. This CDR3 is 13 amino acids long. CDR1 and CDR2 from the germline V gene are LNHDA and SQIVND (reference sequence). Losses at the gene ends were 7 bases for V and 7 bases for J; bases not matched to a gene: 9. The CDR3 DNA reads TGTGCCAGTACCCAGGGGGTTATGAGTGGCTACACCTTC. Translation: CASTQGVMSGYTF.

V gene TRBV3-1 (or the pseudogene TRBV3-2) combines with J gene TRBJ2-2, with no clear D. The CDR3 is 14 amino acids. V was clipped by 0 bases and J by 5 bases, with 7 bases between them. Germline V CDR1 and CDR2: LGHDT, YNNKEL (reference sequence). The CDR3 DNA reads TGTGCCAGCAGCCAAGACTGGCGGACCGGGGAGCTGTTTTTT. Encoded protein: CASSQDWRTGELFF.

The chain is built from TRBV6-2 or TRBV6-3 and TRBJ1-5, with 7 bases aligning to TRBD1. V dropped 2 bases and J dropped 2; count of bases not matched to a gene: 9. The CDR3 is 17 amino acids. Per the germline V gene, CDR1 is MNHEY and CDR2 is SVGEGT. The CDR3 loop is CASSYGVGRGGNQPQHF. CDR3 coding DNA: TGTGCCAGCAGTTACGGAGTCGGCAGGGGGGGCAATCAGCCCCAGCATTTT.

The V call is TRBV21-1, the J call TRBJ1-2; the tabulated D call, TRBD1, remains unverified against the DNA. TRBV21-1 is tagged as a pseudogene. The length of the CDR3 is 16 residues. CDR3 nucleotides: TGTGCCAGTCCGAAGTCCCGACAGATTCCTAACTATGGCTACACCTTC. This encodes CASPKSRQIPNYGYTF.

The chain links TRBV28 to TRBJ2-1, with TRBD2 identical over 8 bases. Trimming removed 2 bases from V and 0 bases from J; junction bases left unmatched: 18. CDR3 length: 21 amino acids. CDR1 and CDR2 (germline): MDHEN, SYDVKM. The CDR3 reads CASSLSLAGGRVISSYNEQFF. CDR3 nucleotides: TGTGCCAGCAGTTTAAGTCTGGCGGGGGGCCGCGTGATTAGCTCCTACAATGAGCAGTTCTTC.

This clone was observed once. The chain has TRBV6-2 or TRBV6-3 and TRBJ2-7; the match to TRBD2 covers 7 bases. CDR1 and CDR2 (germline): MNHEY, SVGEGT. The CDR3 is 17 amino acids. J lost 1 base, V lost 2 bases, and 11 bases had no gene match. CDR3 nucleotide sequence: TGTGCCAGCAGTTACAATCCGCAGCGGGGCCCGTCCTACGAGCAGTACTTC. Its protein product is CASSYNPQRGPSYEQYF.

This clone was found once. This chain uses TRBV28 with TRBJ2-7; D is ambiguous. The CDR3 is made up of 13 amino acids. Trimming took off 4 bases at V and 3 bases at J, with 10 bases between the two ends. Germline V lookup: CDR1 MDHEN, CDR2 SYDVKM. CDR3 nucleotide sequence: TGTGCCAGCAGTTCAACACCCGACTACGAGCAGTACGTC. Amino acids: CASSSTPDYEQYV.

The gene calls are TRBV5-1 and TRBJ2-2, with D tentatively TRBD1 (5 bases). Germline V gene lookup returns CDR1 SGHRS and CDR2 YFSETQ. The length of the CDR3 is 14 residues. Trimming shortened V by 0 bases and J by 6 bases, and 9 bases separated the two germline ends. The CDR3 loop reads CASSLGQGAGELFF. The CDR3 region has the DNA TGCGCCAGCAGCTTGGGGCAGGGCGCCGGGGAGCTGTTTTTT.

The CDR3: CASSYSAGRNYEQYF. The CDR3 coding sequence is TGTGCCAGCAGTTACTCGGCAGGGAGGAACTACGAGCAGTACTTC. The chain uses TRBV6-5 and TRBJ2-7; TRBD2 might be the D (6 bases). CDR3 size: 15 residues. CDR1 is MNHEY and CDR2 is SVGAGI in the germline V gene. V lost 0 bases and J lost 3, with 12 bases in between.

The CDR3 spells CASSWDRTNTGELFF. The DNA of the CDR3 is TGTGCCAGCAGTTGGGACAGGACGAACACCGGGGAGCTGTTTTTT. The V gene is TRBV6-2 or TRBV6-3, the J gene TRBJ2-2; TRBD1 agrees at 8 bases. There are 15 residues in the CDR3. Germline trimming cut 4 bases from V and 0 bases from J; bases unmatched to any gene: 1. Germline loops: CDR1 MNHEY, CDR2 SVGEGT.

The genes are TRBV25-1 and TRBJ1-2; the D is unclear. V was clipped by 3 bases and J by 3 bases, with 5 bases between them. CDR1 MGHDK and CDR2 SYGVNS come from the germline V gene. The CDR3 runs to 12 residues. The CDR3 is CASSDLDYGYTF. The CDR3 DNA is TGTGCCAGCAGTGACTTAGACTATGGCTACACCTTC.

V gene TRBV2 combines with J gene TRBJ1-2; D gene unclear. Per the germline V gene, CDR1 is SNHLY and CDR2 is FYNNEI. The CDR3 sequence is 13 residues long. V lost 4 bases and J lost 6, with 12 bases in between. This chain's CDR3 is CASSVGILDGYTF. In DNA, the CDR3 is TGTGCCAGCAGTGTCGGGATCCTCGATGGCTACACCTTC. The full variable domain, in which reference TRBV2 and TRBJ1-2 provide the parts outside the CDR3, is EPEVTQTPSHQVTQMGQEVILRCVPISNHLYFYWYRQILGQKVEFLVSFYNNEISEKSEIFDDQFSVERPDGSNFTLKIRSTKLEDSAMYFCASSVGILDGYTFGSGTRLTVV.

The chain joins TRBV4-2 to TRBJ1-3; D remains unclear. The ends were cut back, 1 base at V and 1 base at J, with 8 bases in the middle. Per germline, CDR1 LGHNA and CDR2 YNFKEQ. The CDR3 loop spans 15 amino acids. CDR3 bases: TGTGCCAGCAGCCAAGCGGTCAATTCTGGAAACACCATATATTTT. This gives the protein CASSQAVNSGNTIYF.

The chain couples TRBV28 to TRBJ1-1; D remains unclear. V lost 2 bases and J lost 8, with 15 bases in between. Germline-derived CDR1 and CDR2 are MDHEN and SYDVKM. The CDR3 runs to 14 residues. CDR3 amino acids: CASSLEVGGREAFF. In nucleotides, the CDR3 is TGTGCCAGCAGTTTAGAAGTCGGAGGAAGGGAAGCTTTCTTT.

V gene TRBV18 combines with J gene TRBJ1-1; D remains ambiguous. Germline CDR1 reads KGHSH; CDR2 reads LQKENI. The length of the CDR3 is 12 residues. The V and J ends lost 1 base and 5 bases respectively, with 5 bases between them. The CDR3 coding sequence is TGTGCCAGCTCACCACAGACAACTGAAGCTTTCTTT. It is translated as CASSPQTTEAFF. The full variable domain, in which reference TRBV18 and TRBJ1-1 provide the parts outside the CDR3, is NAGVMQNPRHLVRRRGQEARLRCSPMKGHSHVYWYRQLPEEGLKFMVYLQKENIIDESGMPKERFSAEFPKEGPSILRIQQVVRGDSAAYFCASSPQTTEAFFGQGTRLTVV.

The chain is built from TRBV30 and TRBJ1-5; 11 bases fit TRBD1. Germline loops: CDR1 GTSNPN, CDR2 SVGIG (reference sequence). V lost 1 base and J lost 2; bases outside the gene matches: 4. This CDR3 contains 16 residues. CDR3 in DNA: TGTGCCTGGAGTGAGGGGACAGGGGGGGGCAATCAGCCCCAGCATTTT. This translates into CAWSEGTGGGNQPQHF.

The V call is TRBV29-1, the J call TRBJ2-1; 7 positions agree with TRBD1. Germline V gene data show CDR1 as SQVTM and CDR2 as ANQGSEA. With 5 bases clipped from V and 4 bases from J, the junction kept 2 bases outside the gene matches. The CDR3 runs to 12 residues. Written as DNA, the CDR3 is TGCAGCGTTCGGGACAGATACAATGAGCAGTTCTTC. Its translation: CSVRDRYNEQFF.

The V and J genes are TRBV6-5 and TRBJ2-5; 8 bases are a match to TRBD2. Germline V gene lookup returns CDR1 MNHEY and CDR2 SVGAGI. After removal of 6 bases from V and 5 bases from J, the junction contained 8 bases not matched to a gene. The CDR3 totals 14 residues. The CDR3 region is CASSWAGGRETQYF. In DNA form, the CDR3 reads TGTGCCAGCAGCTGGGCGGGGGGCCGGGAGACCCAGTACTTC.

This chain joins TRBV5-1 and TRBJ2-7; TRBD1 might be the D (6 bases). Trimming took off 2 bases at V and 5 bases at J, with 8 bases between the two ends. Germline CDR1 and CDR2: SGHRS and YFSETQ. This CDR3 contains 12 residues. The CDR3 DNA reads as TGCGCCAGCAGCTTAGGACAGCACGAGCAGTACTTC. The encoded protein is CASSLGQHEQYF.

V is TRBV6-5 and J is TRBJ2-7; maybe TRBD1 (6 bases). The length of the CDR3 is 13 residues. Germline V CDR1 and CDR2: MNHEY, SVGAGI. V dropped 8 bases and J dropped 0 bases, with 11 bases sitting between them. The DNA for the CDR3 is TGTGCCAGCCGGGACACCCGCTCCTACGAGCAGTACGTC. This encodes CASRDTRSYEQYV.

At least ten counts were recorded for this clone. The V gene is TRBV5-1, the J gene TRBJ1-1, with a possible D match to TRBD1 (5 bases). There are 15 residues in the CDR3. V gave up 1 base and J gave up 5 bases, with 15 bases separating them. Looked up from germline, CDR1 is SGHRS and CDR2 is YFSETQ. The CDR3 spells CASSLQGGQGTEAFF. The CDR3 DNA sequence: TGCGCCAGCAGCTTGCAGGGAGGGCAAGGAACTGAAGCTTTCTTT.

The chain carries TRBV29-1 and TRBJ2-1; D perhaps matches TRBD2 (5 bases). The CDR3 is 13 residues long. The germline CDR1 and CDR2 sequences are SQVTM and ANQGSEA. V was clipped by 3 bases and J by 7 bases, with 13 bases between them. The CDR3 nucleotides read TGCAGCGTTGAGGTGACGGGCGGGAATGAGCAGTTCTTC. This sequence encodes CSVEVTGGNEQFF.

The chain links TRBV12-5 to TRBJ2-1, with a possible D match to TRBD1 (6 bases). CDR3 length equals 12 residues. The V and J ends lost 3 bases and 7 bases respectively, with 7 bases between them. From germline, CDR1 is LGHNT and CDR2 FRNRAP. CDR3 sequence (DNA): TGTGCTAGTGGTTTAACAGGGAATGAGCAGTTCTTC. Its protein product is CASGLTGNEQFF. Full variable domain (remainder filled in from reference TRBV12-5 and TRBJ2-1): DARVTQTPRHKVTEMGQEVTMRCQPILGHNTVFWYRQTMMQGLELLAYFRNRAPLDDSGMPKDRFSAEMPDATLATLKIQPSEPRDSAVYFCASGLTGNEQFFGPGTRLTVL.

CDR3 protein: CASSQAGGAGVGTDTQYF. In DNA form, the CDR3 reads TGCGCCAGCAGCCAAGCTGGGGGAGCGGGGGTTGGCACAGATACGCAGTATTTT. The chain couples TRBV4-3 to TRBJ2-3; 8 nucleotides align to TRBD2. Germline lookup yields CDR1 LGHNA and CDR2 YSLEER. The J segment lost 1 base and the V segment lost 1 base, leaving 10 bases of the junction unmatched. This CDR3 spans 18 amino acids.

The chain uses TRBV27 and TRBJ1-5; 9 bases agree with TRBD1. The CDR3 spans 14 residues. Germline loops: CDR1 MNHEY, CDR2 SMNVEV (reference sequence). Trimming removed 5 bases from V and 7 bases from J; junction bases left unmatched: 6. CDR3 loop: CASSTHRGRQPQHF. The CDR3 nucleotides are TGTGCCAGCAGTACCCACAGGGGGCGGCAGCCCCAGCATTTT.

This clone was counted a few times. V and J are TRBV6-2 or TRBV6-3 and TRBJ2-2; TRBD1 matches 7 bases. V lost 4 bases, J lost 7 bases, and 6 bases stayed unmatched. Per the germline V gene, CDR1 is MNHEY and CDR2 is SVGEGT. CDR3 length: 14 amino acids. This chain's CDR3 is CASSSQGIGGELFF. Written as DNA, the CDR3 is TGTGCCAGCAGTTCACAGGGGATAGGCGGGGAGCTGTTTTTT.

V is TRBV18 and J is TRBJ1-4, with D uncertain. Trimming cost V 5 bases and J 6 bases, with 16 bases left between them. This CDR3 comprises 15 residues. Germline assignment: CDR1 KGHSH and CDR2 LQKENI. The CDR3 sequence is CASSATYREDEKLFF. The CDR3 nucleotides are TGTGCCAGCTCAGCCACGTATAGGGAGGATGAAAAACTGTTTTTT.

This clone was counted a few times. The J gene is TRBJ1-2, the V gene TRBV6-2 or TRBV6-3; possibly TRBD1 for D (5 bases). Trimming took 2 bases from V and 3 from J, leaving 7 bases between them. Germline V gene data show CDR1 as MNHEY and CDR2 as SVGEGT. The CDR3 spans 13 residues. The CDR3 DNA reads TGTGCCAGCAGTTACGCAGGGCACTATGGCTACACCTTC. Encoded protein: CASSYAGHYGYTF.